Each of the 28 T cell receptor beta chains below was sequenced from the same sample in a study of blood T cell repertoires in COVID-19. The assay was immunoSEQ multiplex PCR, and TCRdb's table has in-frame clones only and misses some. The repertoire holds about 200,000 clones, with under 90% as singletons. Sequencing used peripheral blood. These receptors were collected from a woman aged 80 or over with COVID-19, enrolled during active disease.

The chain is built from TRBV2 and TRBJ2-2, with a possible D match to TRBD2 (5 bases). The V gene's germline CDR1 is SNHLY and CDR2 FYNNEI. The CDR3 has 16 amino acids. V dropped 6 bases and J dropped 3 bases, with 17 bases sitting between them. The CDR3 is CASSRARVVYTGELFF. The CDR3 DNA reads TGTGCCAGCAGCCGAGCGCGGGTGGTTTACACCGGGGAGCTGTTTTTT.

The chain couples TRBV10-1 to TRBJ2-2, with D maybe TRBD1 (6 bases). The CDR3 length is 15 residues. CDR1 and CDR2 from the germline V gene are WNHNN and SYGVQD (reference sequence). Trimming shortened V by 7 bases and J by 4 bases, and 16 bases separated the two germline ends. CDR3 bases: TGCGCCAGCATCTGGAGGCAGGGGTGCACCGGGGAGCTGTTTTTT. It codes for CASIWRQGCTGELFF.

To note about this clone: Other DNA sequences in this specimen translate into the identical CDR3. This chain joins TRBV29-1 and TRBJ1-4, with 7 bases matching TRBD1. Germline CDR1 is SQVTM and CDR2 is ANQGSEA. V gave up 4 bases and J gave up 3 bases; unmatched junction bases: 2. The CDR3 has 13 amino acids. The CDR3 region is CSVGDSPNEKLFF. The CDR3 DNA follows: TGCAGCGTTGGGGACAGTCCTAATGAAAAACTGTTTTTT.

The CDR3 nucleotides read TGTGCCAGCAGCCAATTAACGCGGAACACCATATATTTT. Protein product: CASSQLTRNTIYF. This chain uses TRBV3-1 (or the pseudogene TRBV3-2) with TRBJ1-3; no clear D gene. The CDR3 sequence is 13 residues long. CDR1 and CDR2 from the germline V gene are LGHDT and YNNKEL (reference sequence). V lost 2 bases, J lost 7 bases, and 9 bases lay in between.

Of note for this clone: A read error may account for a junction end that differs from germline. The J gene is TRBJ1-4, the V gene TRBV20-1, with D perhaps TRBD1 (6 bases). The CDR3 totals 11 residues. Per the germline V gene, CDR1 is DFQATT and CDR2 is SNEGSKA (reference sequence). Written as DNA, the CDR3 is TGCAGTACTAGGGGGGGGGAAAAACTGTTTTTT. Encoded protein: CSTRGGEKLFF.

The chain carries TRBV3-1 (or the pseudogene TRBV3-2) and TRBJ2-2, with 8 bases identical to TRBD2. Germline-derived CDR1 and CDR2 are LGHDT and YNNKEL (reference sequence). This CDR3 has 18 residues. After removal of 0 bases from V and 0 bases from J, the junction contained 6 bases not matched to a gene. CDR3 coding DNA: TGTGCCAGCAGCCAAGATCGGAGGGGACTAGCGAACACCGGGGAGCTGTTTTTT. Its protein product is CASSQDRRGLANTGELFF.

Notes on this clone: Other DNA sequences of this sample code for an identical CDR3. CDR3 sequence: CASSPDRNYGYTF. The CDR3 DNA is TGTGCCAGCTCTCCTGACAGGAACTATGGCTACACCTTC. The J gene is TRBJ1-2, the V gene TRBV18, with D possibly matching TRBD1 (6 bases). V shed 6 bases and J shed 2 bases, with 10 bases lying between them. The length of the CDR3 is 13 residues. The germline CDR1 and CDR2 sequences are KGHSH and LQKENI. The full variable domain, in which reference TRBV18 and TRBJ1-2 provide the parts outside the CDR3, is NAGVMQNPRHLVRRRGQEARLRCSPMKGHSHVYWYRQLPEEGLKFMVYLQKENIIDESGMPKERFSAEFPKEGPSILRIQQVVRGDSAAYFCASSPDRNYGYTFGSGTRLTVV.

This sequence joins TRBV7-8 and TRBJ1-1; no definite D call. V was shortened by 7 bases and J by 0 bases, with 12 bases between the two germline ends. Germline-derived CDR1 and CDR2 are SGHVS and FQNEAQ. The CDR3 is 14 amino acids. This CDR3 is CASKLEALNTEAFF. CDR3 nucleotides: TGTGCCAGCAAGCTTGAGGCCTTGAACACTGAAGCTTTCTTT.

The chain is built from TRBV10-2 and TRBJ1-5, with TRBD1 as a possible D gene (5 bases). The V end lost 10 bases, the J end lost 7 bases, and 14 bases lay between the germline ends. CDR1 WSHSY and CDR2 SAAADI come from the germline V gene. This CDR3 is built from 12 residues. CDR3 in amino acids: CATTAGDQPQHF. CDR3 in DNA: TGCGCCACCACGGCGGGGGACCAGCCCCAGCATTTT.

The V and J genes are TRBV3-1 (or the pseudogene TRBV3-2) and TRBJ2-7; possibly TRBD2 for D (6 bases). This CDR3 region has 13 residues. Germline lookup yields CDR1 LGHDT and CDR2 YNNKEL (reference sequence). The V and J ends lost 4 bases and 7 bases respectively, with 14 bases between them. The DNA for the CDR3 is TGTGCCAGCAGCCCCAGCAGGGCGGGGGAGCAGTACTTC. Translated, it gives CASSPSRAGEQYF.

This chain links TRBV19 with TRBJ2-5; no reliable D call. Germline CDR1 LNHDA, CDR2 SQIVND (reference sequence). There are 13 residues in the CDR3. Trimming cost V 6 bases and J 2 bases, with 10 bases left between them. CDR3 amino acids: CASSTTGQETQYF. The CDR3 coding sequence is TGTGCCAGTAGCACTACGGGTCAAGAGACCCAGTACTTC. The entire variable domain, with the rest obtained from reference TRBV19 and TRBJ2-5, is as follows: DGGITQSPKYLFRKEGQNVTLSCEQNLNHDAMYWYRQDPGQGLRLIYYSQIVNDFQKGDIAEGYSVSREKKESFPLTVTSAQKNPTAFYLCASSTTGQETQYFGPGTRLLVL.

V usage is TRBV9 and J usage is TRBJ2-3, with 8 bases lining up with TRBD1. Germline values: CDR1 SGDLS, CDR2 YYNGEE. With V trimmed by 4 bases and J by 4 bases, 11 bases remained unmatched. CDR3 size: 16 residues. CDR3 region: CASSPFGGQGSDTQYF. The CDR3 DNA reads as TGTGCCAGCAGCCCTTTCGGCGGACAGGGTTCAGATACGCAGTATTTT.

The CDR3 reads CASSSPLTEAFF. In DNA form, the CDR3 reads TGTGCCAGCAGTTCCCCACTAACTGAAGCTTTCTTT. This chain joins TRBV28 and TRBJ1-1; no clear D gene. In germline, CDR1 is MDHEN, CDR2 SYDVKM. The CDR3 runs 12 residues. Trimming shortened V by 4 bases and J by 5 bases, and 8 bases separated the two germline ends.

This clone has a handful of counts. The chain has TRBV19 and TRBJ1-5, with D perhaps matching TRBD1 (5 bases). The CDR3 covers 16 residues. The germline gives CDR1 LNHDA, CDR2 SQIVND (reference sequence). V was pared by 5 bases and J by 0 bases, with 14 bases between. The CDR3 DNA follows: TGTGCCAGTAGTTCCCCGGACAAAGGTAGCAATCAGCCCCAGCATTTT. This gives the protein CASSSPDKGSNQPQHF.

The count of this clone is one. The chain joins TRBV5-1 to TRBJ1-1; TRBD1 is a possible D gene (6 bases). CDR3 size: 15 residues. With 2 bases removed from V and 4 bases from J, the gap between germline ends came to 15 bases. Per the germline V gene, CDR1 is SGHRS and CDR2 is YFSETQ. Here the CDR3 DNA reads TGCGCCAGCAGCTTAACGATGGGGGCTAGCACTGAAGCTTTCTTT. Translating it yields CASSLTMGASTEAFF.

J is TRBJ1-5 and V is TRBV15; 7 positions match TRBD1. Germline CDR1 is LNHNV and CDR2 is YYDKDF (reference sequence). The CDR3 extends over 15 amino acids. With V trimmed by 1 base and J by 5 bases, 5 bases remained unmatched. For the CDR3, the DNA is TGTGCCACCAGCAGAGGTGGGACAGCAGATCAGCCCCAGCATTTT. Translating it yields CATSRGGTADQPQHF.

This rearrangement joins TRBV28 to TRBJ1-1; 8 bases are shared with TRBD1. CDR1 is MDHEN, CDR2 SYDVKM, per germline. Germline trimming cut 6 bases from V and 3 bases from J; bases unmatched to any gene: 3. The CDR3 is 13 amino acids. CDR3 protein: CASRLQGDTEAFF. The CDR3 nucleotides are TGTGCCAGCAGGTTACAGGGGGACACTGAAGCTTTCTTT.

The chain links TRBV6-1 to TRBJ1-4; no clear D. The CDR3 is 15 residues long. Trimming took 1 base from V and 5 from J, leaving 11 bases between them. Germline V gene sequence: CDR1 MNHNS, CDR2 SASEGT. The CDR3 protein is CASSEEGRRNEKLFF. The CDR3 nucleotides are TGTGCCAGCAGTGAAGAGGGCAGGAGGAATGAAAAACTGTTTTTT.

The chain carries TRBV5-1 and TRBJ1-1; D is unclear. There are 13 residues in the CDR3. Germline V gene data show CDR1 as SGHRS and CDR2 as YFSETQ. V lost 4 bases and J lost 4, with 11 bases in between. In DNA form, the CDR3 reads TGCGCCAGCAGCGAGCCGGGGTCCACTGAAGCTTTCTTT. Translating it yields CASSEPGSTEAFF.

The genes are TRBV28 and TRBJ2-7; 8 nucleotides agree with TRBD1. Germline V gene sequence: CDR1 MDHEN, CDR2 SYDVKM. The CDR3 runs 12 residues. The junction had 2 bases not matched to a gene; V was cut back by 8 bases and J by 2 bases. CDR3 nucleotide sequence: TGTGCCAGCGGGACAGGCCCCTACGAGCAGTACTTC. This translates into CASGTGPYEQYF.

This clone was counted between two and nine times. This chain connects TRBV5-1 to TRBJ2-6; D is uncertain. The V and J ends lost 4 bases and 0 bases respectively, with 11 bases between them. The CDR3 loop spans 16 amino acids. From germline, CDR1 is SGHRS and CDR2 YFSETQ. CDR3 sequence reads: CASSGKTGSGANVLTF. The CDR3 DNA follows: TGCGCCAGCAGCGGAAAGACGGGCTCTGGGGCCAACGTCCTGACTTTC.

The rearrangement links TRBV5-1 to TRBJ1-3; 9 nucleotides align to TRBD1. There are 15 residues in the CDR3. J lost 3 bases, V lost 3 bases, and 4 bases had no gene match. CDR1 SGHRS and CDR2 YFSETQ come from the germline V gene. In DNA, the CDR3 is TGCGCCAGCAGCTCGACAGGGGGTTATGGAAACACCATATATTTT. As protein: CASSSTGGYGNTIYF. Supplemented by reference TRBV5-1 and TRBJ1-3, the full variable domain reads KAGVTQTPRYLIKTRGQQVTLSCSPISGHRSVSWYQQTPGQGLQFLFEYFSETQRNKGNFPGRFSGRQFSNSRSEMNVSTLELGDSALYLCASSSTGGYGNTIYFGEGSWLTVV.

V gene TRBV9 combines with J gene TRBJ1-2; D gene uncertain. CDR3 length: 13 amino acids. Trimming stripped 0 bases from V and 4 bases from J, with 7 bases between. Germline lookup yields CDR1 SGDLS and CDR2 YYNGEE. The CDR3 nucleotides are TGTGCCAGCAGCGTAGTTGGGCTCTATGGCTACACCTTC. Its translation is CASSVVGLYGYTF.

This clone has only a few counts. V gene TRBV5-1 combines with J gene TRBJ2-2, with 11 bases identical to TRBD1. Germline-derived CDR1 and CDR2 are SGHRS and YFSETQ. Trimming cost V 5 bases and J 2 bases; bases outside gene matches: 8. CDR3 length equals 17 residues. The CDR3 nucleotides read TGCGCCAGCAGGTTAGGACAGGGGGCCACAAACACCGGGGAGCTGTTTTTT. It codes for CASRLGQGATNTGELFF.

CDR3 coding DNA: TGTGCCAGCAGCTTGAACAGCTATGGCTACACCTTC. Translated, it gives CASSLNSYGYTF. This chain connects TRBV7-2 to TRBJ1-2; D gene uncertain. The CDR3 runs to 12 residues. Germline V gene data show CDR1 as SGHTA and CDR2 as FQGNSA. V was shortened by 3 bases and J by 4 bases, with 6 bases between the two germline ends. Full variable domain (rest looked up from reference TRBV7-2 and TRBJ1-2): GAGVSQSPSNKVTEKGKDVELRCDPISGHTALYWYRQSLGQGLEFLIYFQGNSAPDKSGLPSDRFSAERTGGSVSTLTIQRTQQEDSAVYLCASSLNSYGYTFGSGTRLTVV.

The CDR3 DNA reads as TGTGCCAGCTCACCGGGACAGGGGATAGGGACTGAAGCTTTCTTT. This translates into CASSPGQGIGTEAFF. The chain couples TRBV18 to TRBJ1-1; TRBD1 agrees at 10 bases. The V and J ends lost 3 bases and 5 bases, in that order; junction bases with no gene match: 6. The CDR3 totals 15 residues. Germline CDR1 is KGHSH and CDR2 is LQKENI. The complete variable domain, with remaining parts taken from reference TRBV18 and TRBJ1-1, reads NAGVMQNPRHLVRRRGQEARLRCSPMKGHSHVYWYRQLPEEGLKFMVYLQKENIIDESGMPKERFSAEFPKEGPSILRIQQVVRGDSAAYFCASSPGQGIGTEAFFGQGTRLTVV.

This clone was observed a handful of times. The chain carries TRBV15 and TRBJ2-3, with TRBD1 identical over 9 bases. V lost 2 bases to trimming and J lost 3 bases; unmatched junction nucleotides: 9. This CDR3 is 17 amino acids long. The V gene's germline CDR1 is LNHNV and CDR2 YYDKDF (reference sequence). The CDR3 nucleotides read TGTGCCACCAGCAGAAACCCAAAGGGACAGGGTACAGATACGCAGTATTTT. It translates to CATSRNPKGQGTDTQYF.

The table lists this clone with a few counts. This chain joins TRBV25-1 and TRBJ1-5; 8 bases fit TRBD1. The germline CDR1 and CDR2 sequences are MGHDK and SYGVNS. J gave up 5 bases and V 6 bases, and 0 bases lay outside the gene matches. CDR3 length equals 12 residues. CDR3 nucleotides: TGTGCCAGCAGGACAGGGGATCAGCCCCAGCATTTT. Translation gives CASRTGDQPQHF.